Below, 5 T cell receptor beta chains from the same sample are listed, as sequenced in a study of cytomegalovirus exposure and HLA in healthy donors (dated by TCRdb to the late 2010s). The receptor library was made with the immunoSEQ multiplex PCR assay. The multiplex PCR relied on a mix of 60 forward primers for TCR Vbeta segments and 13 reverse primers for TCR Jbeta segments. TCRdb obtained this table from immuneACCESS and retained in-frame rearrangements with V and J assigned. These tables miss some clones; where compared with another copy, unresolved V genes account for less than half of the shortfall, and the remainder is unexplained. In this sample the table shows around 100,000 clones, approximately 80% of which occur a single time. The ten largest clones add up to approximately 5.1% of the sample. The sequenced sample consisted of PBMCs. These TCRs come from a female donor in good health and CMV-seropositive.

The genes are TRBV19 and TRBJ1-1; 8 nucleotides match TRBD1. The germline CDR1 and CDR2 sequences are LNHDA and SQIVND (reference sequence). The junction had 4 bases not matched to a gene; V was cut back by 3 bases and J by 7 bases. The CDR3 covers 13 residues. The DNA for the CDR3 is TGTGCCAGTAGTATTGGGACAGGAGGTGAAGCTTTCTTT. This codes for CASSIGTGGEAFF.

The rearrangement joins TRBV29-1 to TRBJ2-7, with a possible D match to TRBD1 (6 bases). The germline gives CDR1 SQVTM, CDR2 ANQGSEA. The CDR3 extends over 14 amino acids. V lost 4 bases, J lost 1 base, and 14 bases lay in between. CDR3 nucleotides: TGCAGCGTTGTTTTCGTACAGGGTTCCTACGAGCAGTACTTC. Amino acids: CSVVFVQGSYEQYF.

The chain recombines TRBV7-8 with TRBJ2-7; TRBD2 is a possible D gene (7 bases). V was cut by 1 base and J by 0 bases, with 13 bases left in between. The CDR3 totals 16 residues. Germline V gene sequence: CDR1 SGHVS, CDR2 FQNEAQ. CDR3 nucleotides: TGTGCCAGCAGCTTAGGTCGGCGGGGGCTCTCCTACGAGCAGTACTTC. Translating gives CASSLGRRGLSYEQYF. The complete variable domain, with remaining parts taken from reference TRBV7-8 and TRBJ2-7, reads GAGVSQSPRYKVAKRGQDVALRCDPISGHVSLFWYQQALGQGPEFLTYFQNEAQLDKSGLPSDRFFAERPEGSVSTLKIQRTQQEDSAVYLCASSLGRRGLSYEQYFGPGTRLTVT.

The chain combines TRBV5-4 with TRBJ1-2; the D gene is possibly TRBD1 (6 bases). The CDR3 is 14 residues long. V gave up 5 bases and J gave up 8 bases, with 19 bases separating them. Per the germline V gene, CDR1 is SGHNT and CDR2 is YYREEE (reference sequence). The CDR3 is CASRQDSPPMGYTF. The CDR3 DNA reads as TGTGCCAGCAGACAGGACAGCCCCCCTATGGGCTACACCTTC.

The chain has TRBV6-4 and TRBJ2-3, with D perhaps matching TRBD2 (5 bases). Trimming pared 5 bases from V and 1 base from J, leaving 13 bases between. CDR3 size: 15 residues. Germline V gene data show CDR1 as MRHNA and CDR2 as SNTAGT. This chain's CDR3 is CASSPIAGGTDTQYF. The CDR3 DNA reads TGTGCCAGCAGTCCAATAGCCGGGGGCACAGATACGCAGTATTTT.